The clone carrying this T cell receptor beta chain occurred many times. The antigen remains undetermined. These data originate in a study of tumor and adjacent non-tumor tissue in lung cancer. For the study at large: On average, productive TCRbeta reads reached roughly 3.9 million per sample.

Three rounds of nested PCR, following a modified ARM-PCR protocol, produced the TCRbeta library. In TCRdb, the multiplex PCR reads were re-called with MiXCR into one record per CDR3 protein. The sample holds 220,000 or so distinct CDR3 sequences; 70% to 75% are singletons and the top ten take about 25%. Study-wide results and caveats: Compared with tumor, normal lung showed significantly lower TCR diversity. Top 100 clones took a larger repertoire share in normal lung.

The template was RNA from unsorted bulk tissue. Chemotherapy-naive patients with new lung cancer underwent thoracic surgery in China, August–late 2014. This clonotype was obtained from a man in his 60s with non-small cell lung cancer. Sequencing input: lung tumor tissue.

The CDR3 here is CASSYGTGGHETQYF. The CDR3 coding sequence is TGTGCCAGCAGCTACGGGACAGGGGGGCACGAGACCCAGTACTTC. V is TRBV11-2 and J is TRBJ2-5, with 11 bases lining up with TRBD1. From germline, CDR1 is SGHAT and CDR2 FQNNGV. Trimming at V came to 4 bases and at J to 5 bases, leaving 6 bases not matched to a gene. The CDR3 totals 15 residues.